What follows are 5 T cell receptor beta chains derived from one specimen sequenced in a study of T cells in Graves' hyperthyroidism and ophthalmopathy. RNA transcripts served as the template for amplifying TCR beta CDR3 regions. During a first-round RT-PCR of the TCR CDR3, the HTBI primer set was used. TCRdb ran MiXCR on the multiplex PCR reads and lists one entry per CDR3 protein. The sample holds some 400,000 distinct CDR3 sequences; 19% are singletons and the top ten take 3% to 4.5%. Sequencing used blood. The receptors stem from a woman under 30 with Graves' hyperthyroidism.

Ten or more counts support this clonotype. This chain joins TRBV12-3 or TRBV12-4 and TRBJ1-5; D perhaps matches TRBD1 (6 bases). V was pared by 6 bases and J by 4 bases, with 13 bases between. The CDR3 totals 14 residues. CDR3 residues: CASSPGGRNQPQHF. CDR3 sequence (DNA): TGTGCCAGCAGCCCGGGGGGGCGGAATCAGCCCCAGCATTTT.

The chain is built from TRBV28 and TRBJ2-7; D may be TRBD1 (6 bases). Germline V gene sequence: CDR1 MDHEN, CDR2 SYDVKM. V was pared by 7 bases and J by 3 bases, with 10 bases between. The CDR3 consists of 12 residues. CDR3 nucleotide sequence: TGTGCCAGCAAGTCAGGGGTCTACGAGCAGTACTTC. Protein sequence: CASKSGVYEQYF.

In its sample, this clonotype was seen many times. The chain uses TRBV12-3 or TRBV12-4 and TRBJ1-1; D call uncertain. This CDR3 has 12 amino acids. The ends were cut back, 7 bases at V and 4 bases at J, with 10 bases in the middle. The CDR3 spells CASKDRSTEAFF. The CDR3, as DNA: TGTGCCAGCAAGGATCGGTCCACTGAAGCTTTCTTT.

This clonotype was recorded at least ten times. Germline and junction disagree at one end, which may indicate a read error. This sequence joins TRBV5-1 and TRBJ1-1; 9 bases map to TRBD1. The CDR3 is made up of 12 amino acids. Per the germline V gene, CDR1 is SGHRS and CDR2 is YFSETQ. DNA of the CDR3: TGCGCCAGCAGCTTGGAGGGGGACAGGGCCGTCTTT. It specifies CASSLEGDRAVF. The full variable domain, its missing parts supplied by reference TRBV5-1 and TRBJ1-1, is KAGVTQTPRYLIKTRGQQVTLSCSPISGHRSVSWYQQTPGQGLQFLFEYFSETQRNKGNFPGRFSGRQFSNSRSEMNVSTLELGDSALYLCASSLEGDRAVFGQGTRLTVV.

This clonotype was seen at least ten times. The genes are TRBV5-1 and TRBJ1-1; D gene ambiguous. This CDR3 spans 14 amino acids. Germline V gene sequence: CDR1 SGHRS, CDR2 YFSETQ. Between the trimmed V and J ends, which lost 1 base and 7 bases, there was a span of 14 bases. CDR3 amino acids: CASSLTVLTNEAFF. CDR3 sequence (DNA): TGCGCCAGCAGCTTGACCGTCCTAACGAATGAAGCTTTCTTT.